The 28 T cell receptor beta chains below all came from one sample that was sequenced in a study of blood T cells in healthy people across ages. A second roughly 6 to 11 cycle PCR used barcoded and J-beta primers. TCRdb used MiXCR to reprocess the 5' RACE reads, holding one entry per CDR3 protein. The profile shows about 680,000 distinct CDR3 sequences, around 45% of them singletons. The source material was blood. Receptor source: an older woman in good health.

This clonotype occurred a few times. V and J are TRBV27 and TRBJ2-1; TRBD1 aligns across 9 bases. This CDR3 contains 14 residues. V lost 2 bases and J lost 6; bases outside the gene matches: 2. CDR1 is MNHEY, CDR2 SMNVEV, per germline (reference sequence). DNA for the CDR3: TGTGCCAGCAGTTTAGGGACAGGGATCAATGAGCAGTTCTTC. Its protein is CASSLGTGINEQFF.

The rearrangement joins TRBV7-2 to TRBJ2-7, with D perhaps TRBD1 or TRBD2 (6 bases each). The CDR3 contains 15 residues. The germline V and J ends were trimmed by 1 base and 6 bases, with 16 bases remaining between them. Germline-derived CDR1 and CDR2 are SGHTA and FQGNSA. CDR3: CASSLDGGPSREQYF. CDR3 DNA: TGTGCCAGCAGCTTAGATGGGGGGCCCTCGCGCGAGCAGTACTTC.

The genes are TRBV29-1 and TRBJ2-7; 8 bases line up with TRBD1. CDR3 length: 13 amino acids. CDR1 is SQVTM, CDR2 ANQGSEA, per germline. With 2 bases clipped from V and 6 bases from J, the junction kept 6 bases outside the gene matches. The CDR3 coding sequence is TGCAGCGTTGAACGAGACAGGGGTAGCGAGCAGTACTTC. Residues: CSVERDRGSEQYF.

The V call is TRBV27, the J call TRBJ2-1; 9 bases map to TRBD1. The CDR3 is 15 amino acids. The V gene's germline CDR1 is MNHEY and CDR2 SMNVEV (reference sequence). V was clipped by 0 bases and J by 7 bases; unmatched bases: 4. The CDR3 sequence is CASSLSGTGRNEQFF. DNA for the CDR3: TGTGCCAGCAGTTTATCAGGGACAGGGCGAAATGAGCAGTTCTTC.

The rearrangement links TRBV29-1 to TRBJ1-5; weak D call: TRBD1 (6 bases). The length of the CDR3 is 18 residues. The V gene's germline CDR1 is SQVTM and CDR2 ANQGSEA. The V gene lost 3 bases and the J gene lost 0 bases, with 21 bases spanning the gap. The CDR3 spells CSVDPPSGQIYSNQPQHF. CDR3 DNA sequence: TGCAGCGTTGACCCCCCGTCCGGACAGATATATAGCAATCAGCCCCAGCATTTT. Supplemented by reference TRBV29-1 and TRBJ1-5, the full variable domain reads SAVISQKPSRDICQRGTSLTIQCQVDSQVTMMFWYRQQPGQSLTLIATANQGSEATYESGFVIDKFPISRPNLTFSTLTVSNMSPEDSSIYLCSVDPPSGQIYSNQPQHFGDGTRLSIL.

The chain uses TRBV6-1 and TRBJ2-7, with D unclear. The V gene's germline CDR1 is MNHNS and CDR2 SASEGT. This CDR3 is built from 12 residues. The germline V and J ends were trimmed by 5 bases and 4 bases, with 9 bases remaining between them. The CDR3 spells CASSNARYEQYF. CDR3 DNA: TGTGCCAGCAGTAACGCACGGTACGAGCAGTACTTC.

The genes are TRBV20-1 and TRBJ2-7; 7 nucleotides align to TRBD1. The CDR3 consists of 13 residues. Trimming removed 4 bases from V and 6 bases from J; junction bases left unmatched: 9. Germline-derived CDR1 and CDR2 are DFQATT and SNEGSKA (reference sequence). CDR3 residues: CSATGTGAVEQYF. The CDR3, as DNA: TGCAGTGCTACCGGTACAGGGGCGGTCGAGCAGTACTTC.

V usage is TRBV20-1 and J usage is TRBJ1-4, with 7 bases matching TRBD1. The length of the CDR3 is 14 residues. Looked up from germline, CDR1 is DFQATT and CDR2 is SNEGSKA (reference sequence). V was clipped by 5 bases and J by 4 bases; unmatched bases: 7. CDR3 bases: TGCAGTGCTCGACAGGGTCTTCTTAATGAAAAACTGTTTTTT. Translation: CSARQGLLNEKLFF.

The chain recombines TRBV6-2 or TRBV6-3 with TRBJ2-5; D is undetermined. The germline V gene has CDR1 MNHEY and CDR2 SVGEGT. The CDR3 length is 13 residues. V lost 0 bases, J lost 4 bases, and 6 bases lay in between. CDR3 sequence (DNA): TGTGCCAGCAGTTACTCGGGTGGAGAGACCCAGTACTTC. Residues: CASSYSGGETQYF.

Comments on this clonotype: Relative to the germline gene, one junction end is altered; a read error may explain this. CDR3 bases: TGCGCCAGCGTGGGGTACGACGGCTACACCTTT. Residues: CASVGYDGYTF. The chain recombines TRBV5-1 with TRBJ1-2; D gene ambiguous. The CDR3 is made up of 11 amino acids. Per the germline V gene, CDR1 is SGHRS and CDR2 is YFSETQ. Full variable domain (outside the CDR3, taken from reference TRBV5-1 and TRBJ1-2): KAGVTQTPRYLIKTRGQQVTLSCSPISGHRSVSWYQQTPGQGLQFLFEYFSETQRNKGNFPGRFSGRQFSNSRSEMNVSTLELGDSALYLCASVGYDGYTFGSGTRLTVV.

The chain links TRBV28 to TRBJ2-4; 7 nucleotides match TRBD1. The CDR3 has 15 amino acids. The germline V gene has CDR1 MDHEN and CDR2 SYDVKM. V lost 5 bases to trimming and J lost 0 bases; unmatched junction nucleotides: 4. CDR3 residues: CASSLTGIAKNIQYF. The CDR3 bases are TGTGCCAGCAGTCTGACAGGGATAGCCAAAAACATTCAGTACTTC. Combining the CDR3 with reference TRBV28 and TRBJ2-4 gives the whole variable domain DVKVTQSSRYLVKRTGEKVFLECVQDMDHENMFWYRQDPGLGLRLIYFSYDVKMKEKGDIPEGYSVSREKKERFSLILESASTNQTSMYLCASSLTGIAKNIQYFGAGTRLSVL.

The rearrangement joins TRBV20-1 to TRBJ2-1, with 9 bases matching TRBD2. The junction had 5 bases not matched to a gene; V was cut back by 2 bases and J by 0 bases. The CDR3 loop spans 16 amino acids. In germline, CDR1 is DFQATT, CDR2 SNEGSKA (reference sequence). CDR3 protein: CSARSSGVSSYNEQFF. CDR3 bases: TGCAGTGCTAGATCTAGCGGGGTGAGCTCCTACAATGAGCAGTTCTTC.

This chain uses TRBV9 with TRBJ2-1; D is tentatively TRBD1 or TRBD2 (6 bases each). Trimming cost V 0 bases and J 8 bases, with 18 bases left between them. This CDR3 has 16 residues. The germline gives CDR1 SGDLS, CDR2 YYNGEE. The CDR3 DNA sequence: TGTGCCAGCAGCGTAGAGGGGGGCTCTTGGTGGGATGAGCAGTTCTTC. Translation gives CASSVEGGSWWDEQFF.

This clonotype was counted only a few times. The chain carries TRBV14 and TRBJ2-1; D is uncertain. Germline V CDR1 and CDR2: SGHDN, FVKESK. The CDR3 has 14 amino acids. Deletions cut 2 bases from V and 0 bases from J, with 5 bases between. The CDR3 protein is CASSQSSSYNEQFF. The CDR3 DNA reads as TGTGCCAGCAGCCAATCTAGCTCCTACAATGAGCAGTTCTTC.

The V gene is TRBV7-8, the J gene TRBJ2-3; 9 positions match TRBD2. The CDR3 has 17 amino acids. Germline V gives CDR1 SGHVS, CDR2 FQNEAQ. Germline trimming cut 7 bases from V and 5 bases from J; bases unmatched to any gene: 16. As DNA, the CDR3 is TGTGCCAGCAACCCCACACCCAGGGCGGGAGGGGGAGATACGCAGTATTTT. Translated, it gives CASNPTPRAGGGDTQYF.

V and J are TRBV29-1 and TRBJ2-5; unclear D gene. Germline lookup yields CDR1 SQVTM and CDR2 ANQGSEA. The CDR3 totals 12 residues. Trimming shortened V by 6 bases and J by 4 bases, and 12 bases separated the two germline ends. CDR3 amino acids: CSVRMTGETQYF. In DNA, the CDR3 is TGCAGCGTGAGGATGACTGGAGAGACCCAGTACTTC.

In this sample, this clonotype turned up a few times. The V gene is TRBV29-1, the J gene TRBJ2-7; TRBD1 aligns across 8 bases. The CDR3 is 13 amino acids. Germline assignment: CDR1 SQVTM and CDR2 ANQGSEA. V shed 6 bases, J shed 7 bases, and the junction held 11 bases outside the gene matches. The CDR3 region is CSVFGTGYNEQYF. The CDR3 region has the DNA TGCAGCGTCTTCGGGACAGGCTACAATGAGCAGTACTTC.

Comments on this clonotype: One junction end does not reproduce the germline sequence, and a read error may be involved. The rearrangement uses TRBV5-6 and TRBJ2-1; the match to TRBD1 covers 9 bases. Germline values: CDR1 SGHDT, CDR2 YYEEEE. The CDR3 sequence is 15 residues long. This chain's CDR3 is CAGSLADRGFNEQFF. CDR3 nucleotide sequence: TGTGCCGGCAGCTTGGCGGACAGGGGTTTCAATGAGCAGTTCTTC.

The chain combines TRBV5-6 with TRBJ1-2, with D perhaps matching TRBD1 (5 bases). The CDR3 has 11 residues. Germline V gene lookup returns CDR1 SGHDT and CDR2 YYEEEE. V gave up 4 bases and J gave up 13 bases, with 14 bases separating them. The CDR3 sequence is CASSQGTVATF. CDR3 DNA: TGTGCCAGCAGCCAAGGGACCGTTGCCACCTTC.

The count of this clonotype is one. The chain joins TRBV29-1 to TRBJ1-4, with 7 bases fitting TRBD1. The CDR3 has 12 residues. Germline lookup yields CDR1 SQVTM and CDR2 ANQGSEA. Trimming took 7 bases from V and 3 from J; bases not matched to a gene: 2. CDR3 DNA: TGCAGCGGACAGGGCTCTAATGAAAAACTGTTTTTT. This codes for CSGQGSNEKLFF.

The chain recombines TRBV7-2 with TRBJ2-7; a weak D match, TRBD2 (6 bases). This CDR3 spans 15 amino acids. Trimming took off 5 bases at V and 5 bases at J, with 19 bases between the two ends. Germline V CDR1 and CDR2: SGHTA, FQGNSA. CDR3 bases: TGTGCCAGCAGCCCCCGGGACTCTGGCATCCACGAGCAGTACTTC. It yields the protein CASSPRDSGIHEQYF.

The CDR3, as DNA: TGTGCCAGCAGCTTCTCGCTTGCGGGACTAGCGGACCTAATGGAGCAGTACTTC. Its protein is CASSFSLAGLADLMEQYF. The chain couples TRBV5-6 to TRBJ2-7; TRBD2 matches at 11 bases. The CDR3 runs 18 residues. V gave up 2 bases and J gave up 7 bases; unmatched junction bases: 17. Germline lookup yields CDR1 SGHDT and CDR2 YYEEEE.

The V and J genes are TRBV20-1 and TRBJ2-6; tentative D call: TRBD1 (6 bases). Trimming removed 7 bases at V and 0 bases at J, with 13 bases between. Germline V CDR1 and CDR2: DFQATT, SNEGSKA (reference sequence). There are 15 residues in the CDR3. CDR3 sequence reads: CSVEDSDSGANVLTF. The CDR3 DNA is TGCAGTGTGGAGGACAGTGACTCTGGGGCCAACGTCCTGACTTTC.

V is TRBV7-9 and J is TRBJ2-5; the match to TRBD1 covers 8 bases. Per the germline V gene, CDR1 is SEHNR and CDR2 is FQNEAQ (reference sequence). With 4 bases clipped from V and 5 bases from J, the junction kept 6 bases outside the gene matches. The CDR3 is made up of 14 amino acids. CDR3 amino acids: CASSSRTGPETQYF. CDR3 coding DNA: TGTGCCAGCAGCTCCCGGACAGGGCCCGAGACCCAGTACTTC.

This clonotype has a single count. This rearrangement joins TRBV20-1 to TRBJ2-1; D is uncertain. The CDR3 has 14 residues. Germline CDR1 DFQATT, CDR2 SNEGSKA (reference sequence). V gave up 5 bases and J gave up 5 bases, with 16 bases separating them. This CDR3 reads CSAYRASANNEQFF. The DNA for the CDR3 is TGCAGTGCTTACCGGGCCTCTGCCAACAATGAGCAGTTCTTC.

J is TRBJ2-5 and V is TRBV2; 10 nucleotides align to TRBD2. Germline values: CDR1 SNHLY, CDR2 FYNNEI. This CDR3 has 16 residues. The ends lost 1 base at V and 2 bases at J; junction bases unmatched: 4. CDR3 region: CASSEGVAGGQETQYF. The CDR3 DNA is TGTGCCAGCAGTGAAGGAGTAGCGGGAGGTCAAGAGACCCAGTACTTC.

This clonotype was detected once. This chain links TRBV11-2 with TRBJ2-1; TRBD2 matches 15 bases. With 0 bases clipped from V and 7 bases from J, the junction kept 4 bases outside the gene matches. Germline CDR1 is SGHAT and CDR2 is FQNNGV. CDR3 length: 17 amino acids. The CDR3 DNA reads TGTGCCAGCAGCTTAGAAGGGACTAGCGGGAGGTGGAATGAGCAGTTCTTC. Amino acid sequence: CASSLEGTSGRWNEQFF.

This chain links TRBV4-3 with TRBJ2-7; D remains unclear. CDR3 length equals 15 residues. The germline gives CDR1 LGHNA, CDR2 YSLEER. Trimming left V 2 bases short and J 3 bases short, with 14 bases between. The CDR3 DNA follows: TGCGCCAGCAGCCAAATTCAATCTACCCGCTACGAGCAGTACTTC. Protein sequence: CASSQIQSTRYEQYF.